The 12 T cell receptor beta chains below come from one sample, sequenced in a study of radiotherapy plus CTLA-4 blockade in lung cancer. TCRdb's table, derived via immunoSEQ multiplex PCR, lists solely in-frame clones and lacks some. The repertoire consists of 95,000 to 150,000 clones, with around 89% occurring once and the leading ten covering 6.9%. Sequences were derived from peripheral blood, sampled from a patient treated with radiotherapy plus ipilimumab. These receptors came from a human donor with non-small cell lung cancer that progressed on radiotherapy plus ipilimumab.

This chain links TRBV6-6 with TRBJ1-2, with a tentative D call TRBD1 (6 bases). With 6 bases removed from V and 4 bases from J, the gap between germline ends came to 12 bases. CDR1 is MNHNY, CDR2 SVGAGI, per germline (reference sequence). CDR3 size: 13 residues. CDR3 DNA sequence: TGTGCCAGCAGATTGACAGGCAGCTATGGCTACACCTTC. As protein: CASRLTGSYGYTF.

The chain links TRBV5-1 to TRBJ1-4, with no clear D. CDR1 is SGHRS, CDR2 YFSETQ, per germline. Trimming took 0 bases from V and 5 from J, leaving 11 bases between them. The CDR3 covers 15 residues. The CDR3, as DNA: TGCGCCAGCAGCTTGGTCGGCCAGCCGAATGAAAAACTGTTTTTT. Protein: CASSLVGQPNEKLFF.

The chain carries TRBV27 and TRBJ2-1; D is tentatively TRBD1 or TRBD2 (7 bases each). This CDR3 has 14 amino acids. Germline V gene data show CDR1 as MNHEY and CDR2 as SMNVEV (reference sequence). V lost 2 bases to trimming and J lost 9 bases, with 14 bases between them. The CDR3 DNA is TGTGCCAGCAGTTTACAGGGGGGGGGATTTGAGCAGTTCTTC. The encoded protein is CASSLQGGGFEQFF.

To note about this clone: Other DNA sequences in this specimen translate into the identical CDR3. V gene TRBV19 combines with J gene TRBJ2-3; unclear D gene. Germline lookup yields CDR1 LNHDA and CDR2 SQIVND (reference sequence). The CDR3 covers 13 residues. Trimming pared 3 bases from V and 1 base from J, leaving 5 bases between. The DNA for the CDR3 is TGTGCCAGTAGTATTGGAGGCACAGATACGCAGTATTTT. Amino acid sequence: CASSIGGTDTQYF.

With regard to this clone: One junction end disagrees with the germline gene, perhaps due to a read error. The chain carries TRBV6-1 and TRBJ1-3; D is possibly TRBD1 (5 bases). Germline lookup yields CDR1 MNHNS and CDR2 SASEGT. The length of the CDR3 is 15 residues. The CDR3, as DNA: TGTGCCAGCAGTGTCTCTACCTACGCGCCGGATGAGGGGTTCTGG. Translated, it gives CASSVSTYAPDEGFW.

The rearrangement joins TRBV30 to TRBJ2-5; 9 bases are shared with TRBD2. After removal of 4 bases from V and 6 bases from J, the junction contained 15 bases not matched to a gene. Germline V gives CDR1 GTSNPN, CDR2 SVGIG (reference sequence). This CDR3 comprises 16 residues. The CDR3 reads CAWNKGGGVARKTQYF. DNA for the CDR3: TGTGCCTGGAACAAGGGCGGGGGGGTCGCACGGAAGACCCAGTACTTC.

V usage is TRBV15 and J usage is TRBJ1-5; D is ambiguous. V shed 1 base and J shed 5 bases, with 9 bases lying between them. CDR3 length: 14 amino acids. The V gene's germline CDR1 is LNHNV and CDR2 YYDKDF (reference sequence). The CDR3 DNA sequence: TGTGCCACCAGCAGAGGGGAGTTGGATCAGCCCCAGCATTTT. Amino acid sequence: CATSRGELDQPQHF.

The chain is built from TRBV28 and TRBJ2-3, with D unresolved. The V end was cut by 4 bases, the J end by 3 bases, with 8 bases between. Germline CDR1 and CDR2: MDHEN and SYDVKM. This CDR3 is built from 13 residues. The CDR3 nucleotides read TGTGCCAGCAGTTCTTCTAGAACAGATACGCAGTATTTT. Protein product: CASSSSRTDTQYF. The whole variable domain, remainder taken from reference TRBV28 and TRBJ2-3, is DVKVTQSSRYLVKRTGEKVFLECVQDMDHENMFWYRQDPGLGLRLIYFSYDVKMKEKGDIPEGYSVSREKKERFSLILESASTNQTSMYLCASSSSRTDTQYFGPGTRLTVL.

The V call is TRBV19, the J call TRBJ2-7, with D tentatively TRBD2 (6 bases). Germline-derived CDR1 and CDR2 are LNHDA and SQIVND (reference sequence). The CDR3 extends over 15 amino acids. V lost 0 bases to trimming and J lost 2 bases, with 11 bases between them. The CDR3 sequence: CASSIDIAATYEQYF. DNA of the CDR3: TGTGCCAGTAGTATAGATATAGCGGCGACCTACGAGCAGTACTTC.

V is TRBV7-9 and J is TRBJ2-7; weak D call: TRBD2 (6 bases). Germline-derived CDR1 and CDR2 are SEHNR and FQNEAQ (reference sequence). V was shortened by 1 base and J by 3 bases, with 13 bases between the two germline ends. The CDR3 has 15 amino acids. The CDR3 is CASSLVSGVVYEQYF. The CDR3 nucleotides read TGTGCCAGCAGCTTAGTTTCGGGAGTAGTCTACGAGCAGTACTTC.

The chain combines TRBV5-1 with TRBJ2-2; D is unresolved. CDR1 SGHRS and CDR2 YFSETQ come from the germline V gene. Trimming took off 0 bases at V and 4 bases at J, with 7 bases between the two ends. This CDR3 spans 14 amino acids. CDR3 in amino acids: CASSLEAPTGELFF. CDR3 in DNA: TGCGCCAGCAGCTTGGAGGCGCCCACCGGGGAGCTGTTTTTT.

This clone appeared once. J is TRBJ1-5 and V is TRBV10-3; 7 bases match TRBD1. The CDR3 is made up of 14 amino acids. V shed 6 bases and J 4 bases; nucleotides not matched to a gene: 6. The germline V gene has CDR1 ENHRY and CDR2 SYGVKD. The CDR3, as DNA: TGTGCCATCAGAGGGCAGGGGGAAAATCAGCCCCAGCATTTT. Residues: CAIRGQGENQPQHF.